This TCR beta chain originates from a study of blood T cell repertoires in COVID-19. Study-level information: Samples taken during acute and convalescent COVID-19 were collected in the United States, Italy and Spain. PBMCs, B-cell-depleted T cells, or T cells provided the cDNA or gDNA that made up the material.

Participants' own reports of clinical history determined their cohort assignment. The assay was immunoSEQ multiplex PCR, and TCRdb's table has in-frame clones only and misses some. The table lists 400,000 to 550,000 clones, nearly 90% of them singletons. V gave up 1 base and J gave up 2 bases; unmatched junction bases: 13. This CDR3 has 18 amino acids. In germline, CDR1 is LNHDA, CDR2 SQIVND (reference sequence). This TCR derives from a woman under 30 with acute COVID-19. The chain combines TRBV19 with TRBJ2-5; 7 bases are a match to TRBD1. Source material: PBMCs or T cells enriched from blood (not recorded which). CDR3 in DNA: TGTGCCAGTAGTATAGGGGGAAGGGGACAGCGATTACAAGAGACCCAGTACTTC. Amino acid sequence: CASSIGGRGQRLQETQYF.